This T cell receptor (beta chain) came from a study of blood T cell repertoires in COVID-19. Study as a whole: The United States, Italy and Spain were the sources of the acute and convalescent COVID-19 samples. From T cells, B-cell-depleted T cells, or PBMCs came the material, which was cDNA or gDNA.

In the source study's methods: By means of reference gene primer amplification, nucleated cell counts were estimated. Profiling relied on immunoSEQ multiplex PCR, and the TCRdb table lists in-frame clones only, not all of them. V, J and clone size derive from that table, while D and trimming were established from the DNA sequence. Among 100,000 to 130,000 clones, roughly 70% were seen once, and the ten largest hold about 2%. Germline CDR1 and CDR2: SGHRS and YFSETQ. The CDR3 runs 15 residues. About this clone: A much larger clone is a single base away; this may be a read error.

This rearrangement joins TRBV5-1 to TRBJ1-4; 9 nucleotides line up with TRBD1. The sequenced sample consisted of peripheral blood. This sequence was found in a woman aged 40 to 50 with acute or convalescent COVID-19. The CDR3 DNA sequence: TGCGCCAACAGCTTGTTTACAGGGGGCGGCGAAAAACTGTTTTTT. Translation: CANSLFTGGGEKLFF.